This T cell receptor (beta chain) was identified during a study of blood T cell repertoires in COVID-19. Across the whole study: Samples representing acute and convalescent COVID-19 were sourced from the United States, Italy and Spain. The cDNA or gDNA used as material had been derived from T cells, B-cell-depleted T cells, or PBMCs.

Source study methods: Amplifying reference gene primers gave estimates of nucleated cell counts. Assay: immunoSEQ multiplex PCR; the TCRdb copy retains only in-frame clones and omits some. V and J calls and clone size are as listed in that table; D and trimming were resolved from the DNA. Among about 210,000 clones listed, about nine tenths were seen once. Per the germline V gene, CDR1 is MDHEN and CDR2 is SYDVKM. Trimming removed 4 bases from V and 8 bases from J, with 17 bases in between. CDR3 length: 14 residues. Only one count was recorded for this clone. The sequence was obtained from an older man with acute or convalescent COVID-19. The source material was peripheral blood. The genes are TRBV28 and TRBJ1-2; perhaps TRBD1 as D (5 bases). The CDR3 nucleotides are TGTGCCAGCAGTTCCCCCCCCAGGGCGGAAGGCTACACCTTC. The encoded protein is CASSSPPRAEGYTF.